These 24 T cell receptor beta chains were all obtained from the same sample, sequenced in a study of T cell clonality in common variable immunodeficiency. This table comes from immunoSEQ multiplex PCR, and its TCRdb copy is limited to in-frame clones, with some not included. The data show approximately 75,000 clones, with none appearing a single time. Source material: peripheral blood mononuclear cells. These receptors were obtained from a person between 18 and 69 years old in good health.

This clone showed up many times. The read stops 3 residues short of the end of the CDR3; the missing end is completed from the germline J gene. This chain links TRBV5-4 with TRBJ2-1, with 7 bases lining up with TRBD2. V was clipped by 0 bases and J by 7 bases; unmatched bases: 7. The germline V gene has CDR1 SGHNT and CDR2 YYREEE (reference sequence). The CDR3 has 15 residues. The CDR3 is CASSLGLAVYNEQFF. CDR3 bases read: TGTGCCAGCAGCTTGGGCCTAGCGGTCTATAATGAG.

This clone showed up many times. The read ends 3 residues before the CDR3 terminus; that terminus is restored from the germline J gene. The V and J genes are TRBV6-1 and TRBJ2-1; 8 bases fit TRBD2. The V gene's germline CDR1 is MNHNS and CDR2 SASEGT. There are 14 residues in the CDR3. V shed 4 bases and J 6 bases; nucleotides not matched to a gene: 5. The part of the CDR3 DNA that was read is TGTGCCAGCAGTGCGGGGACTAGGTCCAATGAG. Translation: CASSAGTRSNE. Given in full, the CDR3 is CASSAGTRSNEQFF.

This clone was detected many times. A much larger clone lies a single base off, so this may be a read error. The CDR3 end falls 3 residues outside the read, so it is completed with the germline J gene. The chain joins TRBV10-3 to TRBJ2-3; TRBD1 matches at 9 bases. The CDR3 sequence is 14 residues long. Germline V gene sequence: CDR1 ENHRY, CDR2 SYGVKD. J gave up 1 base and V 4 bases, and 0 bases lay outside the gene matches. The DNA read from the CDR3 is TGTGCCATCAGTGGGACAGGGGGCACAGATACG. Its protein product is CAISGTGGTDT. The full CDR3 protein reads CAISGTGGTDTQYF.

In this sample, this clone turned up many times. Read sequence stops 3 residues before the CDR3 end, and the germline J gene provides the missing end. V is TRBV28 and J is TRBJ2-5, with a tentative D call TRBD2 (6 bases). The length of the CDR3 is 14 residues. Looked up from germline, CDR1 is MDHEN and CDR2 is SYDVKM. Trimming left V 5 bases short and J 4 bases short, with 14 bases between. The CDR3 is CASSPETRPETQYF. The DNA read from the CDR3 is TGTGCCAGCAGTCCAGAGACTAGACCAGAGACC.

This clone was recorded many times. CDR3 region: CASSLTGTSGFEQFF. The part of the CDR3 DNA that was read is TGTGCCAGCAGCTTAACCGGGACTAGCGGTTTTGAG. The chain carries TRBV7-2 and TRBJ2-1; 11 nucleotides line up with TRBD2. The CDR3 goes on 3 residues after the read ends, and that part is filled in from the germline J gene. This CDR3 is 15 amino acids long. V lost 2 bases, J lost 9 bases, and 6 bases stayed unmatched. Germline V gene lookup returns CDR1 SGHTA and CDR2 FQGNSA. Combining the CDR3 with reference TRBV7-2 and TRBJ2-1 gives the whole variable domain GAGVSQSPSNKVTEKGKDVELRCDPISGHTALYWYRQSLGQGLEFLIYFQGNSAPDKSGLPSDRFSAERTGGSVSTLTIQRTQQEDSAVYLCASSLTGTSGFEQFFGPGTRLTVL.

This clone was seen repeatedly, ten times or more. The read finishes 3 residues shy of the CDR3 end, and the germline J gene is used to complete it. The chain links TRBV29-1 to TRBJ2-7; 7 bases line up with TRBD1. With 7 bases clipped from V and 0 bases from J, the junction kept 6 bases outside the gene matches. Germline CDR1 is SQVTM and CDR2 is ANQGSEA. This CDR3 has 13 residues. The covered CDR3 bases are TGCAGCGCTGTTCCAGGGGGCTCCTACGAG. Translation gives CSAVPGGSYE. The CDR3, in full, reads CSAVPGGSYEQYF.

In this sample, this clone turned up many times. The CDR3 extends 3 residues past the end of the read, so its final part is completed from the germline J gene. This chain links TRBV6-4 with TRBJ1-1, with D uncertain. The length of the CDR3 is 12 residues. Deletions cut 6 bases from V and 5 bases from J, with 10 bases between. Per the germline V gene, CDR1 is MRHNA and CDR2 is SNTAGT. CDR3 in amino acids: CASRDYGTEAFF. CDR3 bases read: TGTGCCAGCAGAGATTACGGGACTGAA.

Ten or more counts support this clone. The DNA ends 3 residues before the CDR3 does, and the rest of the CDR3 is filled in from the germline J gene. The rearrangement uses TRBV6-4 and TRBJ2-1; 11 bases align to TRBD2. The CDR3 is made up of 14 amino acids. V dropped 6 bases and J dropped 8; count of bases not matched to a gene: 6. Per the germline V gene, CDR1 is MRHNA and CDR2 is SNTAGT. The CDR3 bases that were read are TGTGCCAGCAGGGTTAGCGGGAGGGCCTATGAG. The encoded protein is CASRVSGRAYE. Given in full, the CDR3 is CASRVSGRAYEQFF.

In this sample, this clone turned up many times. The CDR3 goes on 3 residues after the read ends, and that part is filled in from the germline J gene. The chain employs TRBV9 and TRBJ2-5; 7 positions agree with TRBD2. Germline CDR1 SGDLS, CDR2 YYNGEE. The CDR3 consists of 16 residues. V dropped 2 bases and J dropped 2; count of bases not matched to a gene: 9. The CDR3 here is CASSVSSGTGQETQYF. Incomplete CDR3 DNA: TGTGCCAGCAGCGTGTCTAGCGGCACGGGACAAGAGACC. The whole variable domain, remainder taken from reference TRBV9 and TRBJ2-5, is DSGVTQTPKHLITATGQRVTLRCSPRSGDLSVYWYQQSLDQGLQFLIQYYNGEERAKGNILERFSAQQFPDLHSELNLSSLELGDSALYFCASSVSSGTGQETQYFGPGTRLLVL.

Ten or more counts support this clone. The read finishes 3 residues shy of the CDR3 end, and the germline J gene is used to complete it. The rearrangement joins TRBV20-1 to TRBJ2-7, with 7 bases identical to TRBD1. With V trimmed by 3 bases and J by 0 bases, 14 bases remained unmatched. Per the germline V gene, CDR1 is DFQATT and CDR2 is SNEGSKA (reference sequence). This CDR3 comprises 17 residues. The CDR3 here is CSASHWDRSFGSYEQYF. Partial CDR3 DNA: TGCAGTGCTAGCCATTGGGACAGATCTTTCGGCTCCTACGAG.

This clone was counted many times. The CDR3 protein is CASSLGASSYNEQFF. The DNA read from the CDR3 is TGCGCCAGCAGCTTGGGGGCTAGCAGCTACAATGAG. The chain has TRBV5-1 and TRBJ2-1, with D possibly TRBD2 on 5 matching bases. The CDR3 end lies 3 residues beyond the end of the read and is filled in from the germline J gene. CDR1 is SGHRS and CDR2 is YFSETQ in the germline V gene. Trimming cost V 0 bases and J 3 bases, with 10 bases left between them. CDR3 length: 15 residues.

In this sample, this clone turned up a few times. The observed sequence ends 3 residues before the CDR3 terminus, with the missing tail filled in from the germline J gene. The chain combines TRBV18 with TRBJ1-1; D may be TRBD1 (5 bases). The CDR3 loop spans 13 amino acids. The V and J ends lost 6 bases and 7 bases respectively, with 15 bases between them. Germline loops: CDR1 KGHSH, CDR2 LQKENI. The sequenced CDR3 bases are TGTGCCAGCTCCCCTGGGACTTTCGATGAA. Translated: CASSPGTFDE. The full CDR3 protein is CASSPGTFDEAFF.

In its sample, this clone was seen many times. The read comes to an end 3 residues before the CDR3 does, leaving the germline J gene to fill in the end. The chain is built from TRBV19 and TRBJ2-7; 7 nucleotides align to TRBD1. In germline, CDR1 is LNHDA, CDR2 SQIVND (reference sequence). V dropped 0 bases and J dropped 0; count of bases not matched to a gene: 17. The CDR3 is 20 residues long. The DNA read from the CDR3 is TGTGCCAGTAGTATAGATCCCCTATCCCGTCACAGGGGCGGCTCCTACGAG. It codes for CASSIDPLSRHRGGSYE. The complete CDR3 protein is CASSIDPLSRHRGGSYEQYF.

This clone was found many times. The CDR3 end lies 3 residues beyond the end of the read and is filled in from the germline J gene. The chain uses TRBV2 and TRBJ2-3, with unresolved D. The CDR3 is made up of 14 amino acids. CDR1 and CDR2 (germline): SNHLY, FYNNEI. V lost 11 bases, J lost 3 bases, and 18 bases lay in between. The CDR3 sequence: CALKGLQRTDTQYF. The part of the CDR3 DNA that was read is TGTGCCCTGAAAGGGCTTCAACGTACAGATACG. Full variable domain (missing parts from reference TRBV2 and TRBJ2-3): EPEVTQTPSHQVTQMGQEVILRCVPISNHLYFYWYRQILGQKVEFLVSFYNNEISEKSEIFDDQFSVERPDGSNFTLKIRSTKLEDSAMYFCALKGLQRTDTQYFGPGTRLTVL.

This clone was detected ten times or more. Read data end 3 residues before the CDR3 end; the end is taken from the germline J gene. The V call is TRBV30, the J call TRBJ1-5; D ambiguous. This CDR3 region has 11 residues. V lost 0 bases and J 9 bases, leaving 6 bases between the germline ends. Looked up from germline, CDR1 is GTSNPN and CDR2 is SVGIG (reference sequence). The CDR3 DNA, read in part, is TGTGCCTGGAGTGTCGGCGGGCCC. Protein sequence: CAWSVGGP. The complete CDR3 sequence is CAWSVGGPQHF.

This clone has a count of ten or more. The read stops 3 residues short of the end of the CDR3; the missing end is completed from the germline J gene. The chain carries TRBV6-2 or TRBV6-3 and TRBJ1-4; 9 bases fit TRBD1. The V and J ends lost 10 bases and 8 bases, in that order; junction bases with no gene match: 5. The germline gives CDR1 MNHEY, CDR2 SVGEGT. The CDR3 runs 12 residues. CDR3 DNA, as far as it was read: TGTGCCACCCGGGACAGGGAGGAAAAA. It specifies CATRDREEK. The CDR3 reads in full as CATRDREEKLFF.

This clone occurred many times. This CDR3 reads CASSQSNPGLASSYEQYF. The DNA read from the CDR3 is TGTGCCAGCAGCCAATCTAATCCGGGACTAGCGTCCTCCTACGAG. The chain couples TRBV3-1 (or the pseudogene TRBV3-2) to TRBJ2-7; 10 bases line up with TRBD2. The read comes to an end 3 residues before the CDR3 does, leaving the germline J gene to fill in the end. CDR3 length equals 18 residues. The V gene's germline CDR1 is LGHDT and CDR2 YNNKEL (reference sequence). V was clipped by 2 bases and J by 0 bases; unmatched bases: 10.

This clone was counted at least ten times. The read ends 3 residues shy of where the CDR3 ends; the end is completed using the germline J gene. V and J are TRBV5-1 and TRBJ2-3; 9 bases are shared with TRBD1. The CDR3 is 16 amino acids. V was clipped by 3 bases and J by 8 bases; unmatched bases: 13. Germline V gene sequence: CDR1 SGHRS, CDR2 YFSETQ. CDR3 bases read: TGCGCCAGCAGCTCGTCCCGGGACAGGGATCGGGCTACG. This translates into CASSSSRDRDRAT. The complete CDR3 protein is CASSSSRDRDRATQYF.

This clone was found many times. The read falls 3 residues short of the CDR3 end, and the missing part is taken from the germline J gene. The gene calls are TRBV5-1 and TRBJ2-3, with D possibly TRBD2 on 6 matching bases. Trimming shortened V by 5 bases and J by 0 bases, and 13 bases separated the two germline ends. The CDR3 has 15 residues. Germline CDR1 is SGHRS and CDR2 is YFSETQ. The part of the CDR3 DNA that was read is TGCGCCAGCAGTTGGTCCGGGGGAAGCACAGATACG. As protein: CASSWSGGSTDT. The full CDR3 is CASSWSGGSTDTQYF.

This clone has ten or more counts. With the read ending 3 residues before the CDR3 end, the germline J gene is used to fill in that end. The rearrangement joins TRBV13 to TRBJ2-2; no clear D gene. V was clipped by 5 bases and J by 1 base, with 5 bases between them. CDR3 size: 13 residues. Germline-derived CDR1 and CDR2 are PRHDT and FYEKMQ (reference sequence). The covered CDR3 bases are TGTGCCAGCAGCGCCAGGAACACCGGGGAG. Its protein is CASSARNTGE. The whole CDR3 sequence is CASSARNTGELFF. The entire variable domain, with the rest obtained from reference TRBV13 and TRBJ2-2, is as follows: AAGVIQSPRHLIKEKRETATLKCYPIPRHDTVYWYQQGPGQDPQFLISFYEKMQSDKGSIPDRFSAQQFSDYHSELNMSSLELGDSALYFCASSARNTGELFFGEGSRLTVL.

This clone showed up many times. The read halts 3 residues ahead of the CDR3 end, with the missing end drawn from the germline J gene. The J gene is TRBJ1-4, the V gene TRBV12-3 or TRBV12-4, with D hard to call. V gave up 7 bases and J gave up 2 bases, with 8 bases separating them. The CDR3 totals 13 residues. CDR3 in amino acids: CASKPGTNEKLFF. The sequenced CDR3 bases are TGTGCCAGCAAGCCGGGGACTAATGAAAAA.

This clone showed up many times. The sequence runs out 3 residues before the end of the CDR3; the remainder is reconstructed from the germline J gene. The V gene is TRBV20-1, the J gene TRBJ2-7, with 9 positions matching TRBD2. The CDR3 extends over 16 amino acids. V lost 0 bases, J lost 2 bases, and 8 bases stayed unmatched. The germline CDR1 and CDR2 sequences are DFQATT and SNEGSKA (reference sequence). The CDR3 sequence is CSARELTAGGTYEQYF. The CDR3 bases that were read are TGCAGTGCTAGAGAATTGACAGCGGGAGGCACCTACGAG.

As regards this clone: The read stops 3 residues short of the end of the CDR3; the missing end is completed from the germline J gene. This chain links TRBV30 with TRBJ2-2, with D unclear. This CDR3 has 13 residues. Trimming cost V 0 bases and J 5 bases, with 7 bases left between them. Germline V gene lookup returns CDR1 GTSNPN and CDR2 SVGIG (reference sequence). CDR3 DNA, as far as it was read: TGTGCCTGGAGTGTTTCCTTTACCGGGGAG. It codes for CAWSVSFTGE. The full CDR3 sequence reads CAWSVSFTGELFF.

This clone was observed many times. The read halts 3 residues ahead of the CDR3 end, with the missing end drawn from the germline J gene. The V gene is TRBV7-2, the J gene TRBJ2-1; D is undetermined. This CDR3 is built from 15 residues. The V and J ends lost 0 bases and 0 bases respectively, with 6 bases between them. The germline V gene encodes CDR1 SGHTA and CDR2 FQGNSA. The CDR3 bases that were read are TGTGCCAGCAGCTTAGCGGCTAGCTCCTACAATGAG. Amino acid sequence: CASSLAASSYNE. The full CDR3 protein reads CASSLAASSYNEQFF.